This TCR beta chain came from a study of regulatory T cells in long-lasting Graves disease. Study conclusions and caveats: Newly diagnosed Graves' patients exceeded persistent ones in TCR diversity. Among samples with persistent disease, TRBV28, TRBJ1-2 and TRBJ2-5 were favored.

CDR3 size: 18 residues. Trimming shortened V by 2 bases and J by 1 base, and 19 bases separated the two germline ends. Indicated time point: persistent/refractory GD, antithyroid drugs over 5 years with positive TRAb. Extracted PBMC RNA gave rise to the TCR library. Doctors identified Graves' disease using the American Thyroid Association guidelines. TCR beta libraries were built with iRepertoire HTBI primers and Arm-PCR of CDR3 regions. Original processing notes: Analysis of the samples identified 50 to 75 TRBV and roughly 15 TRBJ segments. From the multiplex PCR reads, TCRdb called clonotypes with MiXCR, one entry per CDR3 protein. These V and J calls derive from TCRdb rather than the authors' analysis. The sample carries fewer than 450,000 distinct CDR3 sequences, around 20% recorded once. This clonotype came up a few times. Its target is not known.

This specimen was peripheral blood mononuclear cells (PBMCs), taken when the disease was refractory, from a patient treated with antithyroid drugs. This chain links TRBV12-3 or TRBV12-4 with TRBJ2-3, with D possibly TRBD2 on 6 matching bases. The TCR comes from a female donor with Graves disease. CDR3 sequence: CASSLNERRAERTDTQYF. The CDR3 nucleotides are TGTGCCAGCAGTTTAAATGAACGGAGGGCCGAACGCACAGATACGCAGTATTTT.